This TCR beta chain is drawn from a study of CD8 T cells in ankylosing spondylitis. Points from the study as a whole: Ankylosing spondylitis blood appeared to be characterized by a TCR beta motif of under 10 highly homologous variants.

Each TCR beta library was made by quantitative 5'-RACE that incorporated molecular barcodes. TCRdb ran MiXCR on the 5' RACE reads and lists one entry per CDR3 protein. In the table there are hundreds of thousands of distinct CDR3 sequences, 20% to 30% of which are singletons. The V end was cut by 1 base, the J end by 5 bases, with 5 bases between. Looked up from germline, CDR1 is KGHDR and CDR2 is SFDVKD. The CDR3 length is 13 residues. This clonotype was seen only a few times. Its antigen is unknown. The receptor was derived from a male donor with ankylosing spondylitis. The V call is TRBV24-1, the J call TRBJ2-1; no clear D gene. The sequencing input was blood, either unsorted or a sorted T cell fraction (not recorded which). CDR3 nucleotides: TGTGCCACCAGTGATTTCGGCGACAATGAGCAGTTCTTC. It is translated as CATSDFGDNEQFF.